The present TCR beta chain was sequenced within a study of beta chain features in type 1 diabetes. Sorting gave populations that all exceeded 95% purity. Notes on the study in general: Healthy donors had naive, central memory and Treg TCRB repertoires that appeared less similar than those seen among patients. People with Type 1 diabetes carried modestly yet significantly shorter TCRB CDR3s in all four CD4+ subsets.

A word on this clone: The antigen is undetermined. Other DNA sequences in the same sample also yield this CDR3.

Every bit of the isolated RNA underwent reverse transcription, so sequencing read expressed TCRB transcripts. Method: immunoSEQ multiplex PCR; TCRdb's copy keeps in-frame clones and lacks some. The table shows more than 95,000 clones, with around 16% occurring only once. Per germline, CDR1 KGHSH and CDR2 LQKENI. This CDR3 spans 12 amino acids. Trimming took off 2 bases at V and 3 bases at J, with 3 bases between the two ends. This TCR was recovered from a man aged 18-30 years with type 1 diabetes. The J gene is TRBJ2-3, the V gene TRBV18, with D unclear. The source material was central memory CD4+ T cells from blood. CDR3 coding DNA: TGTGCCAGCTCACCATTTACAGATACGCAGTATTTT. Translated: CASSPFTDTQYF.